These T cell receptor beta chains were read from a single sample in a study of OX40 agonist ivuxolimab in advanced cancers. Repertoires were generated with immunoSEQ multiplex PCR, while TCRdb's copy carries only in-frame clones and drops some. Of more than 45,000 clones in the sample, 80% to 90% were seen once. Sequenced here: CD4+ or CD8+ T cells sorted from blood, sampled in a trial of the OX40 agonist ivuxolimab. The receptors were gathered from an adult with an advanced solid tumor such as melanoma, head and neck, liver or kidney cancer. CDR3s include the opening cysteine and the closing phenylalanine or tryptophan. The order of the fields is V gene, D gene, clone size, J gene, CDR3 protein, CDR3 DNA. The D gene is left open where the match is weak. Clone size is not always given. Where it is, it says once, few, many or a class for expanded clones.

TRBV11-1,.,.,TRBJ2-7,CASSLRIGYEQYF,TGTGCCAGCAGCTTAAGGATTGGATACGAGCAGTACTTC
TRBV14,TRBD1,.,TRBJ2-6,CASSQPTGAGANVLTF,TGTGCCAGCAGCCAACCGACAGGGGCTGGGGCCAACGTCCTGACTTTC
TRBV28,.,few,TRBJ2-7,CASSLFAGYEQYF,TGTGCCAGCAGTTTGTTTGCGGGCTACGAGCAGTACTTC
TRBV28,.,.,TRBJ1-6,CASSPPGLRHHF,TGTGCCAGCAGTCCTCCGGGATTGAGGCACCACTTT
TRBV6-6,.,.,TRBJ1-1,CASSKTGNTEAFF,TGTGCCAGCAGCAAGACAGGGAACACTGAAGCTTTCTTT
TRBV9,.,.,TRBJ2-1,CASSVDVSSYNEQFF,TGTGCCAGCAGCGTAGACGTTAGCTCCTACAATGAGCAGTTCTTC
TRBV7-9,.,.,TRBJ1-1,CASSVLPGGNTEAFF,TGTGCCAGCAGCGTCCTACCGGGGGGGAACACTGAAGCTTTCTTT
TRBV30,.,few,TRBJ1-6,CALTTSRDSPLHF,TGTGCCTTGACGACAAGCAGGGATTCACCCCTCCACTTT
TRBV30,TRBD2,few,TRBJ2-5,CAWSPLLAFQETQYF,TGTGCCTGGAGTCCCCTACTAGCGTTCCAAGAGACCCAGTACTTC
TRBV6-5,.,.,TRBJ2-3,CASSFGIGDTQYF,TGTGCCAGCAGTTTCGGGATAGGAGATACGCAGTATTTT
TRBV7-8,.,.,TRBJ2-2,CASSQGGDTGELFF,TGTGCCAGCAGCCAGGGGGGGGACACCGGGGAGCTGTTTTTT
TRBV21-1,.,.,TRBJ1-1,CASSKLLGAEAFF,TGTGCCAGCAGCAAACTTCTGGGGGCTGAAGCTTTCTTT
TRBV7-9,.,.,TRBJ2-7,CASSLPSDRTYEQYF,TGTGCCAGCAGCTTACCCTCGGACAGAACCTACGAGCAGTACTTC
TRBV4-1,.,.,TRBJ1-5,CASSQSPNTPSQPQHF,TGCGCCAGCAGCCAGAGCCCGAATACCCCAAGCCAGCCCCAGCATTTT